Listed below are T cell receptor beta chains from one sample, sequenced in a study of T cell responses to AZD1222 COVID-19 vaccine. Sequenced by immunoSEQ multiplex PCR; TCRdb stores in-frame clones only, minus some. The table shows fewer than 200,000 clones, with around nine tenths occurring only once. The sequencing here drew on peripheral blood, taken 28 days after the second AZD1222 dose. All receptors derive from an adult who received the AZD1222 COVID-19 vaccine. Both conserved end residues are part of each CDR3. D genes are given only for firm matches. A clone size is listed for some rows: how often the clone was seen (once, few, many), or a class if it is expanded.

CDR3aa,CDR3nt,v_gene,d_gene,abundance,j_gene
CSVRYLGQPINYGYTF,TGCAGCGTACGCTACCTCGGACAGCCTATAAACTATGGCTACACCTTC,TRBV29-1,NA,NA,TRBJ1-2
CASSTHLTGGSRNEQYF,TGTGCCAGCAGCACCCACCTGACAGGGGGCAGTAGGAACGAGCAGTACTTC,TRBV7-9,TRBD1,NA,TRBJ2-7
CASSKGQGSLKAFF,TGTGCCAGTAGTAAGGGACAGGGCAGCCTCAAAGCTTTCTTT,TRBV19,TRBD1,NA,TRBJ1-1
CASSDSRYEQYF,TGTGCCAGCAGTGATAGTCGCTACGAGCAGTACTTC,TRBV6-2/TRBV6-3,NA,NA,TRBJ2-7
CASSLTGRDPDTQYF,TGCGCCAGCAGCTTGACTGGCAGGGATCCAGATACGCAGTATTTT,TRBV5-1,NA,NA,TRBJ2-3
CASSDRRTSLHNEQFF,TGTGCCAGCAGTGATCGTCGGACTAGCCTCCACAATGAGCAGTTCTTC,TRBV9,TRBD2,NA,TRBJ2-1
CAITPAGGGDTQYF,TGTGCCATCACTCCAGCGGGGGGTGGAGATACGCAGTATTTT,TRBV10-3,TRBD2,NA,TRBJ2-3
CASSPTTGIMNTEAFF,TGTGCCAGCTCACCAACGACAGGGATAATGAACACTGAAGCTTTCTTT,TRBV18,TRBD1,NA,TRBJ1-1
CASSIKRGVGRETQYF,TGTGCCAGTAGTATTAAGCGGGGGGTGGGTCGAGAGACCCAGTACTTC,TRBV19,TRBD2,NA,TRBJ2-5
CASSLSNEQYF,TGTGCCAGCAGCTTGTCGAACGAGCAGTACTTC,TRBV5-4,NA,few,TRBJ2-7
CASSSGRGSNQPQHF,TGTGCCAGCAGTTCTGGCAGGGGGTCGAATCAGCCCCAGCATTTT,TRBV6-5,TRBD1,NA,TRBJ1-5
CASSQNRGTGELFF,TGTGCCAGCAGCCAGAACAGGGGAACCGGGGAGCTGTTTTTT,TRBV2,TRBD1,NA,TRBJ2-2
CASSIGAGRLTEAFF,TGTGCCAGTAGTATAGGTGCGGGGCGTCTGACTGAAGCTTTCTTT,TRBV19,NA,NA,TRBJ1-1